The 25 T cell receptor beta chains below all came from one sample that was sequenced in a study of T cell changes during pregnancy in multiple sclerosis. Sequencing was performed with immunoSEQ multiplex PCR; in TCRdb, only in-frame clones are kept and a portion is missing. The repertoire has fewer than 140,000 clones, less than 95% of them found once; the top ten carry 1.5% to 2%. This specimen consisted of peripheral blood, obtained after pregnancy. The receptors originated from a female donor with multiple sclerosis, enrolled in a pregnancy study.

J is TRBJ2-2 and V is TRBV29-1, with a tentative D call TRBD1 (7 bases). Trimming left V 7 bases short and J 6 bases short, with 18 bases between. This CDR3 region has 14 residues. The germline V gene encodes CDR1 SQVTM and CDR2 ANQGSEA. The CDR3 DNA is TGCAGCGCCTGCGGGACAGCTCTCCCCGGGGAGCTGTTTTTT. As protein: CSACGTALPGELFF.

The chain recombines TRBV9 with TRBJ1-2; D might be TRBD1 (5 bases). The V end lost 3 bases, the J end lost 5 bases, and 11 bases lay between the germline ends. Germline CDR1 SGDLS, CDR2 YYNGEE. This CDR3 is 13 amino acids long. In DNA, the CDR3 is TGTGCCAGCAGCGAGGGGTCCTGGTATGGCTACACCTTC. Translation: CASSEGSWYGYTF.

J is TRBJ2-1 and V is TRBV27, with D possibly being TRBD1 (6 bases). Per the germline V gene, CDR1 is MNHEY and CDR2 is SMNVEV (reference sequence). Between the trimmed V and J ends, which lost 5 bases and 4 bases, there was a span of 12 bases. The CDR3 spans 14 residues. The CDR3 protein is CASSLRGMYNEQFF. The CDR3 DNA sequence: TGTGCCAGCAGTCTCAGGGGAATGTACAATGAGCAGTTCTTC.

V and J are TRBV9 and TRBJ1-4; TRBD1 matches 10 bases. With V trimmed by 0 bases and J by 4 bases, 0 bases remained unmatched. Germline CDR1 reads SGDLS; CDR2 reads YYNGEE. The CDR3 is 15 amino acids. CDR3 nucleotides: TGTGCCAGCAGCGTAGGGACAGGGGGTAATGAAAAACTGTTTTTT. This translates into CASSVGTGGNEKLFF.

The count of this clone is one. The rearrangement joins TRBV6-1 to TRBJ1-1; a possible D gene is TRBD1 (5 bases). The CDR3 has 15 residues. V lost 2 bases, J lost 0 bases, and 10 bases lay in between. Germline assignment: CDR1 MNHNS and CDR2 SASEGT. The CDR3 DNA is TGTGCCAGCAGTGAACGACGGGGGTTGAACACTGAAGCTTTCTTT. Translating it yields CASSERRGLNTEAFF.

The rearrangement uses TRBV11-2 and TRBJ2-7, with D maybe TRBD2 (6 bases). The CDR3 sequence is 14 residues long. Trimming removed 5 bases at V and 3 bases at J, with 14 bases between. Per germline, CDR1 SGHAT and CDR2 FQNNGV. CDR3 nucleotides: TGTGCCAGCAGCCCCCTTGGGGGAGGCTACGAGCAGTACTTC. Translating it yields CASSPLGGGYEQYF.

The J gene is TRBJ2-7, the V gene TRBV10-3; TRBD2 matches 7 bases. Germline V CDR1 and CDR2: ENHRY, SYGVKD. The V and J ends lost 0 bases and 6 bases, in that order; junction bases with no gene match: 8. This CDR3 comprises 15 residues. The CDR3 region has the DNA TGTGCCATCAGTGAGTCGTATGGACTAGACGTCGAGCAGTACTTC. Translation gives CAISESYGLDVEQYF.

The chain joins TRBV11-2 to TRBJ2-7, with D uncertain. Germline V CDR1 and CDR2: SGHAT, FQNNGV. V was trimmed by 11 bases and J by 3 bases, leaving 14 bases between them. The CDR3 contains 12 residues. CDR3: CAHKTWSYEQYF. CDR3 nucleotides: TGTGCCCATAAGACCTGGAGCTACGAGCAGTACTTC.

The CDR3 DNA reads as TGTGCCAGCAGCCTAAGACTAGCAGCTTACAATGAGCAGTTCTTC. The encoded protein is CASSLRLAAYNEQFF. This rearrangement joins TRBV7-3 to TRBJ2-1; 7 positions agree with TRBD2. With 5 bases clipped from V and 4 bases from J, the junction kept 8 bases outside the gene matches. This CDR3 has 15 residues. Per germline, CDR1 SGHTA and CDR2 FQGTGA.

The V gene is TRBV29-1, the J gene TRBJ1-1, with TRBD1 matching 8 bases. The CDR3 spans 13 residues. The germline gives CDR1 SQVTM, CDR2 ANQGSEA. The CDR3 DNA follows: TGCGTCAGTTCCGGGACAGGAGAGACTGAAGCTTTCTTT. Its translation is CVSSGTGETEAFF.

The V and J genes are TRBV5-8 and TRBJ1-5; no clear D gene. The V gene lost 0 bases and the J gene lost 0 bases, with 7 bases spanning the gap. Germline V gene data show CDR1 as SGHTS and CDR2 as YDEGEE. This CDR3 spans 15 amino acids. CDR3 protein: CASSLVRFSNQPQHF. The CDR3 DNA is TGTGCCAGCAGCTTGGTCAGGTTTAGCAATCAGCCCCAGCATTTT. Filled out from reference TRBV5-8 and TRBJ1-5, the complete variable domain reads EAGVTQSPTHLIKTRGQQATLRCSPISGHTSVYWYQQALGLGLQFLLWYDEGEERNRGNFPPRFSGRQFPNYSSELNVNALELEDSALYLCASSLVRFSNQPQHFGDGTRLSIL.

V is TRBV18 and J is TRBJ2-1; D perhaps matches TRBD2 (6 bases). The V gene's germline CDR1 is KGHSH and CDR2 LQKENI. With 4 bases removed from V and 2 bases from J, the gap between germline ends came to 12 bases. The CDR3 length is 15 residues. The DNA for the CDR3 is TGTGCCAGCTCACTCGCGGGGAGAGCCTACAATGAGCAGTTCTTC. Residues: CASSLAGRAYNEQFF.

This clone occurred a few times. The chain joins TRBV30 to TRBJ2-7; a weak D match, TRBD1 (6 bases). Trimming shortened V by 0 bases and J by 5 bases, and 11 bases separated the two germline ends. The CDR3 has 13 residues. Per the germline V gene, CDR1 is GTSNPN and CDR2 is SVGIG (reference sequence). CDR3 DNA: TGTGCCTGGAGTGTACGCAGGGGAGACGAGCAGTACTTC. This translates into CAWSVRRGDEQYF.

The chain carries TRBV6-1 and TRBJ2-1; 8 positions match TRBD1. The CDR3 length is 16 residues. Germline V CDR1 and CDR2: MNHNS, SASEGT. The ends lost 3 bases at V and 2 bases at J; junction bases unmatched: 6. CDR3 nucleotide sequence: TGTGCCAGCAGTGATACGGACAGGGAGCCCTACAATGAGCAGTTCTTC. This codes for CASSDTDREPYNEQFF.

The chain employs TRBV28 and TRBJ1-5; possibly TRBD1 for D (5 bases). The CDR3 covers 15 residues. From germline, CDR1 is MDHEN and CDR2 SYDVKM. Trimming took 2 bases from V and 7 from J, leaving 15 bases between them. CDR3 region: CASSLQGGKGQPQHF. CDR3 DNA: TGTGCCAGCAGTTTACAGGGAGGGAAGGGCCAGCCCCAGCATTTT.

The chain combines TRBV19 with TRBJ1-4; weak D call: TRBD1 (6 bases). Germline assignment: CDR1 LNHDA and CDR2 SQIVND (reference sequence). The V end was cut by 1 base, the J end by 11 bases, with 8 bases between. The CDR3 sequence is 12 residues long. CDR3 nucleotide sequence: TGTGCCAGTAGTATAGTTCAGGGGAAACTGTTTTTT. This gives the protein CASSIVQGKLFF.

The chain carries TRBV2 and TRBJ2-2; D is possibly TRBD2 (6 bases). The CDR3 loop spans 17 amino acids. V dropped 0 bases and J dropped 0 bases, with 11 bases sitting between them. Germline-derived CDR1 and CDR2 are SNHLY and FYNNEI. CDR3 region: CASSEAGTGANTGELFF. The CDR3 DNA reads TGTGCCAGCAGTGAAGCGGGTACGGGGGCGAACACCGGGGAGCTGTTTTTT.

This chain joins TRBV27 and TRBJ2-1; possible D gene TRBD2, 6 bases. Germline V lookup: CDR1 MNHEY, CDR2 SMNVEV (reference sequence). V was shortened by 6 bases and J by 7 bases, with 13 bases between the two germline ends. This CDR3 region has 13 residues. The CDR3 DNA reads as TGTGCCAGCAGAAGTAGCGGTACAAATGAGCAGTTCTTC. It codes for CASRSSGTNEQFF.

The chain combines TRBV6-6 with TRBJ1-5, with 7 bases aligning to TRBD1. The CDR3 runs to 15 residues. Germline-derived CDR1 and CDR2 are MNHNY and SVGAGI (reference sequence). The V and J ends lost 7 bases and 5 bases, in that order; junction bases with no gene match: 11. In DNA, the CDR3 is TGTGCCAGCACCTACGTAGGGGGCGCATATCAGCCCCAGCATTTT. Protein product: CASTYVGGAYQPQHF.

For the CDR3, the DNA is TGTGCCAGCAGCTTAGACAGGGGTGATGGCTACACCTTC. Protein sequence: CASSLDRGDGYTF. J is TRBJ1-2 and V is TRBV6-5; 8 bases map to TRBD1. CDR1 is MNHEY and CDR2 is SVGAGI in the germline V gene. V shed 6 bases and J 6 bases; nucleotides not matched to a gene: 6. The CDR3 totals 13 residues.

The rearrangement uses TRBV18 and TRBJ2-7; 13 bases fit TRBD2. CDR3 size: 15 residues. Germline CDR1 is KGHSH and CDR2 is LQKENI. J lost 3 bases, V lost 6 bases, and 5 bases had no gene match. The CDR3, as DNA: TGTGCCAGCTCCCGGGGACTAGCGGGACGCTACGAGCAGTACTTC. It yields the protein CASSRGLAGRYEQYF.

V and J are TRBV5-5 and TRBJ2-3; the D gene is possibly TRBD2 (5 bases). Germline CDR1 SGHKS, CDR2 YYEKEE (reference sequence). V was clipped by 0 bases and J by 0 bases, with 8 bases between them. This CDR3 spans 15 amino acids. The CDR3 DNA reads TGTGCCAGCAGCTTGGCGGGATCAAGCACAGATACGCAGTATTTT. It specifies CASSLAGSSTDTQYF. The entire variable domain, with the rest obtained from reference TRBV5-5 and TRBJ2-3, is as follows: DAGVTQSPTHLIKTRGQQVTLRCSPISGHKSVSWYQQVLGQGPQFIFQYYEKEERGRGNFPDRFSARQFPNYSSELNVNALLLGDSALYLCASSLAGSSTDTQYFGPGTRLTVL.

The chain uses TRBV19 and TRBJ1-4; D perhaps matches TRBD1 (5 bases). Between the trimmed V and J ends, which lost 6 bases and 8 bases, there was a span of 13 bases. Germline V gives CDR1 LNHDA, CDR2 SQIVND (reference sequence). The CDR3 has 13 amino acids. The CDR3, as DNA: TGTGCCAGTAGCACTTCGGGGGTCGAAAAACTGTTTTTT. Translation gives CASSTSGVEKLFF.

This chain links TRBV18 with TRBJ1-3; D is perhaps TRBD1 (6 bases). V was pared by 5 bases and J by 0 bases, with 11 bases between. The CDR3 runs 15 residues. Germline assignment: CDR1 KGHSH and CDR2 LQKENI. CDR3 sequence: CASSVNRDSGNTIYF. In DNA form, the CDR3 reads TGTGCCAGCTCAGTCAACAGGGACTCTGGAAACACCATATATTTT.

This clone was seen a handful of times. This chain uses TRBV18 with TRBJ2-7, with 7 nucleotides matching TRBD1. J was trimmed by 4 bases and V by 8 bases; bases with no gene match: 11. Germline V CDR1 and CDR2: KGHSH, LQKENI. The CDR3 has 14 amino acids. The DNA for the CDR3 is TGTGCCAGCGCCCCTGGGCAGGGGGTTTACGAGCAGTACTTC. This codes for CASAPGQGVYEQYF.